This TCR beta chain emerged from a study of cytomegalovirus exposure and HLA in healthy donors. Study overall: Falling in the Caucasian-associated ancestry cluster were approximately 86% of some 400 genotyped donors. General observations from the study: Upon later analysis, HLA-associated TCR beta chains proved more clonally expanded than other, equally common chains.

For this clone: The antigen is unknown.

When sampled, the donors appeared nominally healthy, though they likely had unrecorded immune exposures. CDR1 and CDR2 (germline): SGDLS, YYNGEE. V shed 0 bases and J shed 1 base, with 7 bases lying between them. CDR3 length: 14 residues. PCR was performed using 60 Vbeta and 13 Jbeta primers. Original data processing: It was a later analysis that counted roughly 80 million unique TCR beta chains, of which roughly 11 million were shared. This table comes from immunoSEQ multiplex PCR, and its TCRdb copy is limited to in-frame clones, with some not included. The V and J calls and the clone size are those of that table, but D and trimming were determined from the DNA. Of approximately 120,000 clones detected, 69% appear once; the ten largest clones hold about 5.7%.

The chain employs TRBV9 and TRBJ1-1, with D possibly being TRBD1 (5 bases). This TCR derives from a woman between 65 and 79 years old in good health and CMV-seropositive. Sequenced input: PBMCs. CDR3 nucleotide sequence: TGTGCCAGCAGCGTAGCGGGGGGGAACACTGAAGCTTTCTTT. It encodes CASSVAGGNTEAFF.